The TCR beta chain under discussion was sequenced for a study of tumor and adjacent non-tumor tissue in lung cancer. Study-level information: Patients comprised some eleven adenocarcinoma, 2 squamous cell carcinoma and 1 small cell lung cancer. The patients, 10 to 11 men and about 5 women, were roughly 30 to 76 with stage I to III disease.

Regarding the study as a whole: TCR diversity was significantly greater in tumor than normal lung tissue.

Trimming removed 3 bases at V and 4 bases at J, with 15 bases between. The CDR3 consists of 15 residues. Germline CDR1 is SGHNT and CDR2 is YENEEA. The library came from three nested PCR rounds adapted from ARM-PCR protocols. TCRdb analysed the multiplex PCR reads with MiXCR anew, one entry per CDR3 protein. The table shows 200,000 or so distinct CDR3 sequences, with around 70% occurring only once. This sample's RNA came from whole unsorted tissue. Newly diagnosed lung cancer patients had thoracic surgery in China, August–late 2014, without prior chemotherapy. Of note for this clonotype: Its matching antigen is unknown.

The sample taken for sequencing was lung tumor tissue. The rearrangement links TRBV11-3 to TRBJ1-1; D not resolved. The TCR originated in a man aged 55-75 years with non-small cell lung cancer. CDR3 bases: TGTGCCAGCAGCTTCGCCTACACGGTCTGCACTGAAGCTTTCTTT. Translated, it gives CASSFAYTVCTEAFF.